This T cell receptor (beta chain) was documented in a study of blood T cells in healthy people across ages. Study-wide results and caveats: Both naive CD4+ cell counts and diversity were greater in long-lived donors than in aged donors.

In its sample, this clonotype was seen a few times. What it recognizes is unknown. The CDR3 sequence is 16 residues long. The germline V gene has CDR1 SGHAT and CDR2 FQNNGV. V lost 3 bases, J lost 7 bases, and 19 bases lay in between. Primers used in a second PCR of about 7 to 12 cycles were a sample-barcoded 5' primer and a J-beta primer mix. TCRdb fed the 5' RACE reads into MiXCR, producing one record per CDR3 protein. The sample holds some 890,000 distinct CDR3 sequences, almost 30% seen once. These data are also associated with another study on T cells of mothers and their children.

This chain connects TRBV11-2 to TRBJ2-1; D might be TRBD1 or TRBD2, each matching 5 bases. This TCR was sampled from a woman between 35 and 50 years old in good health. The sequencing input was blood. The DNA of the CDR3 is TGTGCCAGCAGCTTTACTTCCGGAAGGGACGGGAATGAGCAGTTCTTC. It yields the protein CASSFTSGRDGNEQFF.